This TCR beta chain was profiled in a study of T cell repertoires in cytomegalovirus infection (dated by TCRdb to the late 2010s). Looking at the study overall: The peptide stimulations were aimed at well-studied HLA-B-restricted epitopes as well as recently identified HLA-C-restricted CMV epitopes, whose presentation resists viral immunomodulation. Donor HLA type was relevant to the analysis, because carriage of CMV infection together with the matching HLA type was indicated by public TCR beta signatures.

Between the V and J ends, shortened by 0 bases and 7 bases respectively, the junction contains 25 bases. CDR1 is given as ENHRY and CDR2 as SYGVKD, both from the germline V gene. The CDR3 runs 18 amino acids, cysteine and phenylalanine included. Of all the DNA, just the CDR3 is kept, 54 bases in frame from base 1. What the research found in general, with its limitations: In both this cohort and an independent approximately 350-donor cohort, the cumulative frequency of public TCR beta family members distinguished carriers of CMV infection plus the relevant HLA type. In the ex vivo response, HLA-C-restricted CMV-specific TCR beta clonotypes were dominant, and in two of eight donors the single most frequent clonotype came from this HLA-C-restricted group.

A word on this clonotype: No cognate antigen has been identified for it. Base qualities are not provided; no much larger clone lies one nucleotide away.

Sequencing took place on an Illumina HiSeq 1500. The raw public reads went through TCRdb reprocessing: fastp at Q25, MiXCR clone calling, in-frame beta chains kept. Rows are combined by CDR3 protein, so each entry shows the most common genes and DNA. The sample contains around 900,000 distinct CDR3 sequences, roughly 30% of them found a single time. The ten largest make up about an eighth of the sample. The treatment or condition label, read with the paper, signifies: in vitro stimulation with specific CMV peptide epitopes to enrich CMV-specific T cells. Sequenced material: cultured CD8+ T cells from PBMCs, taken from culture after CMV antigen stimulation. The rearrangement joined TRBV10-3 to TRBJ2-7; matching of 7 bases hints at TRBD2 as the D gene. The TCR sequence derives from a human donor in good health (CMV status not recorded). Some clones in this sample may be carry-over from other donors' samples. The base sequence is TGTGCCATCAGTGAGTCGAAGGTTGGGATCCGGGGGGCGGAGGAGCAGTACTTC. Its protein product is CAISESKVGIRGAEEQYF.